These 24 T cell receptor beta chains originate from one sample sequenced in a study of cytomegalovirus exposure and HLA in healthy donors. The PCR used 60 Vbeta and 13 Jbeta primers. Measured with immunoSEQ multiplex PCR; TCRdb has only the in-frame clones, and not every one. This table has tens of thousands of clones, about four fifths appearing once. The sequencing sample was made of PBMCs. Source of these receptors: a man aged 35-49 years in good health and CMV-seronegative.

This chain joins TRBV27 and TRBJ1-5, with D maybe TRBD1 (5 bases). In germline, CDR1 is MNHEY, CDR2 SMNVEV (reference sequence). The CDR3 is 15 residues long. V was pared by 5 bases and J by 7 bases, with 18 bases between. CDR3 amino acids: CASSAPGTGLQPQHF. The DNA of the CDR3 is TGTGCCAGCAGTGCCCCGGGTACAGGTTTACAGCCCCAGCATTTT.

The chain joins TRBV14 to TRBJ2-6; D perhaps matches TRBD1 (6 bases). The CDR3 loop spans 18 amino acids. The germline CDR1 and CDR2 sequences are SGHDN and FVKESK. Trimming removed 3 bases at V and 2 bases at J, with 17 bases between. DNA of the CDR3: TGTGCCAGCAGCCAGTGGGCGCGCAGGGGACCTGGGGCCAACGTCCTGACTTTC. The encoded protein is CASSQWARRGPGANVLTF.

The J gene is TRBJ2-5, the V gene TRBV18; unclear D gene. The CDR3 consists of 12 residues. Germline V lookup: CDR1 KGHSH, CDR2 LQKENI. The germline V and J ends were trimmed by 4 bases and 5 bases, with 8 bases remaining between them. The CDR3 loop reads CASSLAEETQYF. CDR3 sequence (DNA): TGTGCCAGCTCACTGGCGGAGGAGACCCAGTACTTC.

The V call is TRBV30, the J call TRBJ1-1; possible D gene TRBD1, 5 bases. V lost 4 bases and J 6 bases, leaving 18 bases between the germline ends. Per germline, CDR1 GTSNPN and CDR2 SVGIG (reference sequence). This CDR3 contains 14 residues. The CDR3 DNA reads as TGTGCCTGGAAGGGAGGAACGGGGGTGGCTGAAGCTTTCTTT. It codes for CAWKGGTGVAEAFF.

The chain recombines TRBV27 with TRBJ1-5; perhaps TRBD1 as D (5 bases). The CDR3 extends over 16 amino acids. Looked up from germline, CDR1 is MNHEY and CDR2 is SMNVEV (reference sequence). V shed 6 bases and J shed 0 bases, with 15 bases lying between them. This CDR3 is CASSHLGRGSNQPQHF. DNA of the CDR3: TGTGCCAGCAGCCACCTGGGAAGGGGTAGCAATCAGCCCCAGCATTTT.

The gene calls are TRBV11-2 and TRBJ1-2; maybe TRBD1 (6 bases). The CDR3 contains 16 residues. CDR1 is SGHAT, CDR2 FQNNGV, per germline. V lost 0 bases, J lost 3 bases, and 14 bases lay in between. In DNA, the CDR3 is TGTGCCAGCAGCTTAGACCTCTGGGGGCCCGACTATGGCTACACCTTC. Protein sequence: CASSLDLWGPDYGYTF.

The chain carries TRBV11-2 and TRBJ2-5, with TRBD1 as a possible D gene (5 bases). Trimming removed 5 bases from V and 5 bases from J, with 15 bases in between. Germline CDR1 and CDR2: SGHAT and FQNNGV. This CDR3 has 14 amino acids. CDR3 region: CASSPESGWETQYF. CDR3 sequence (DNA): TGTGCCAGCAGCCCCGAGTCAGGGTGGGAGACCCAGTACTTC.

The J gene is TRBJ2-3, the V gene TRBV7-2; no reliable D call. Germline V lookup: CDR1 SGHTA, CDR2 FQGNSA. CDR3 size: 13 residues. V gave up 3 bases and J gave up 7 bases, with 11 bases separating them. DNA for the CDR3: TGTGCCAGCAGCTTGTTAGCTGCTTATACGCAGTATTTT. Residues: CASSLLAAYTQYF. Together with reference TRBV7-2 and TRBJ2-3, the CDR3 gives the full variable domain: GAGVSQSPSNKVTEKGKDVELRCDPISGHTALYWYRQSLGQGLEFLIYFQGNSAPDKSGLPSDRFSAERTGGSVSTLTIQRTQQEDSAVYLCASSLLAAYTQYFGPGTRLTVL.

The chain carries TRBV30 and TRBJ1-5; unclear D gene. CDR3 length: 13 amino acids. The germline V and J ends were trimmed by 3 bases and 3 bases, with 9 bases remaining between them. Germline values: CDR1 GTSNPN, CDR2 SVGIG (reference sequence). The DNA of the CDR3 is TGTGCCTGGAGACGACTCCCCAATCAGCCCCAGCATTTT. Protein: CAWRRLPNQPQHF.

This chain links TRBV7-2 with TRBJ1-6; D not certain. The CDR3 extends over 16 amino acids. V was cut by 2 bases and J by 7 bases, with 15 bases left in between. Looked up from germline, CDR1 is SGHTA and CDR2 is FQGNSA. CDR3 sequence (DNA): TGTGCCAGCAGCTTACGCGGCGGCAGCCAAAATTCACCCCTCCACTTT. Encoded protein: CASSLRGGSQNSPLHF.

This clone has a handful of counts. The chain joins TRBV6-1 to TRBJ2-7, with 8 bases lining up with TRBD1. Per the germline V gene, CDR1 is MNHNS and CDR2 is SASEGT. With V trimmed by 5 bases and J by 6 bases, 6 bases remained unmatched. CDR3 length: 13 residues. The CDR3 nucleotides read TGTGCCAGCAGTAACAACAGGGGGTTCGAGCAGTACTTC. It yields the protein CASSNNRGFEQYF.

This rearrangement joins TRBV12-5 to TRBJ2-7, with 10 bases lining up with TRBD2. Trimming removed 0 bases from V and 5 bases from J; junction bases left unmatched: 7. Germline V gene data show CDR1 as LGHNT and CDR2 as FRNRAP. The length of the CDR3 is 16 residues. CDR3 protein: CASGLVRGTSDHEQYV. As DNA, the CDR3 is TGTGCTAGTGGTTTGGTAAGAGGGACTAGCGACCACGAGCAGTACGTC.

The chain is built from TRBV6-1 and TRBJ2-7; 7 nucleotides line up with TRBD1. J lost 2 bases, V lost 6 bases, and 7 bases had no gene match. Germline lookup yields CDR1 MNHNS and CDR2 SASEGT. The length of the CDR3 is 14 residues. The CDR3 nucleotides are TGTGCCAGCAGAGTTGACAGGGTTGCCTACGAGCAGTACTTC. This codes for CASRVDRVAYEQYF.

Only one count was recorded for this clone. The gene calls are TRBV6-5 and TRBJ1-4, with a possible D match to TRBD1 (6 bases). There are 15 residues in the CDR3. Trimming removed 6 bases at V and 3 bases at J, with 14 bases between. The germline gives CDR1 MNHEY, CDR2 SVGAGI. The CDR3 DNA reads TGTGCCAGCAGACTCTCAGGGGTTCCTAATGAAAAACTGTTTTTT. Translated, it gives CASRLSGVPNEKLFF.

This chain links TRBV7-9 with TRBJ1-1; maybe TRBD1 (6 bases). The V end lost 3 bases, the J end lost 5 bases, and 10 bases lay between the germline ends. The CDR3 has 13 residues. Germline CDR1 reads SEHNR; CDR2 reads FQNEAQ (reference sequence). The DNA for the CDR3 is TGTGCCAGCAGCTTTACAGGGACAACTGAAGCTTTCTTT. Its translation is CASSFTGTTEAFF.

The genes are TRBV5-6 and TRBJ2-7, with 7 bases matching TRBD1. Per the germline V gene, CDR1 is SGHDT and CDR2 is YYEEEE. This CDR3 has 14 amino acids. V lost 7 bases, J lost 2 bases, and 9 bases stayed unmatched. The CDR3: CASYPVGQPYEQYF. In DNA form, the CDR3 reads TGTGCCAGCTATCCGGTGGGACAGCCCTACGAGCAGTACTTC.

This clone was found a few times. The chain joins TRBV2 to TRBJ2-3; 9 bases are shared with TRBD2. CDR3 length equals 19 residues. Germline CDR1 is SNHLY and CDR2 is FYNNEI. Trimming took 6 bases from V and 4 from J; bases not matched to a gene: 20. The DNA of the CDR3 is TGTGCCAGCAGGACGGAACCTGGGGCTAGCGGGGCTAGTGCAGATACGCAGTATTTT. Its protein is CASRTEPGASGASADTQYF.

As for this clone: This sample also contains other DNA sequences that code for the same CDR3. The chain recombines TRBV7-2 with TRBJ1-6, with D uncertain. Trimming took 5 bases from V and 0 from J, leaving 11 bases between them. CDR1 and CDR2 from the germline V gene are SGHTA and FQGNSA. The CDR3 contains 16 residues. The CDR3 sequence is CASSLVAGSYNSPLHF. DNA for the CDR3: TGTGCCAGCAGCCTAGTGGCAGGCTCCTATAATTCACCCCTCCACTTT. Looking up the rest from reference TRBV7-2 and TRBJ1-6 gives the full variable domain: GAGVSQSPSNKVTEKGKDVELRCDPISGHTALYWYRQSLGQGLEFLIYFQGNSAPDKSGLPSDRFSAERTGGSVSTLTIQRTQQEDSAVYLCASSLVAGSYNSPLHFGNGTRLTVT.

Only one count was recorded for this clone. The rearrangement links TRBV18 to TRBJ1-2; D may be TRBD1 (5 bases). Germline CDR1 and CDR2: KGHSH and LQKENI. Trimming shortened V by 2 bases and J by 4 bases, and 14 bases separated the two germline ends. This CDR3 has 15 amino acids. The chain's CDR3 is CASSPIGQGGYGYTF. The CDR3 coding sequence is TGTGCCAGCTCACCAATAGGCCAGGGCGGCTATGGCTACACCTTC.

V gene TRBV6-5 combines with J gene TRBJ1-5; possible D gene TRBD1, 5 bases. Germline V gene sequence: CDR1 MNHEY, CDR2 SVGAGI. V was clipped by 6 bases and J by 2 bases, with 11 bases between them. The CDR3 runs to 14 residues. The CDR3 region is CASSGGGRNQPQHF. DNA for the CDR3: TGTGCCAGCAGCGGGGGGGGACGCAATCAGCCCCAGCATTTT.

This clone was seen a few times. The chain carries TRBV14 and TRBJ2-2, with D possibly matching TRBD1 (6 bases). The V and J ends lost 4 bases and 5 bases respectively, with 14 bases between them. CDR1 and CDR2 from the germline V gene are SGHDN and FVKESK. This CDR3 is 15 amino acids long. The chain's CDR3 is CASSPGQLRTGELFF. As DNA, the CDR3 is TGTGCCAGCAGCCCCGGACAGCTAAGAACCGGGGAGCTGTTTTTT.

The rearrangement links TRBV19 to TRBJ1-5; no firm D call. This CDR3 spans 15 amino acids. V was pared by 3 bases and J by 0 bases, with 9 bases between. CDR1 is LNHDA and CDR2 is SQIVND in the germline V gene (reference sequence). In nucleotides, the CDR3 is TGTGCCAGTAGTATCCCCTATGATAGCAATCAGCCCCAGCATTTT. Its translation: CASSIPYDSNQPQHF.

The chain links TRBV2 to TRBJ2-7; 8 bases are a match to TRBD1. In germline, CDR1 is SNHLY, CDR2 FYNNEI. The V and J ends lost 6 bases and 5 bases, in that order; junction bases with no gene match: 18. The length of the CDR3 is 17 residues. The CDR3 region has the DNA TGTGCCAGCAGGAGAACCCTCCGGACAGGGAATACTAACGAGCAGTACTTC. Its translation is CASRRTLRTGNTNEQYF.

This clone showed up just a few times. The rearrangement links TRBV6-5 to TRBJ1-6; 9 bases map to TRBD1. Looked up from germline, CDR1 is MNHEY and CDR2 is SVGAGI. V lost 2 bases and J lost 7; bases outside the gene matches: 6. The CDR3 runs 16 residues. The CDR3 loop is CASSYPMDRGNSPLHF. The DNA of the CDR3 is TGTGCCAGCAGTTACCCTATGGACAGGGGCAATTCACCCCTCCACTTT.